One T cell receptor beta chain is described in this entry. Its antigen is not known. TCRdb re-derived calls from the 5' RACE reads in MiXCR, one entry per CDR3 protein. The table shows fewer than 550,000 distinct CDR3 sequences, with 12% to 15% occurring only once. This entry belongs to a study of identical twins. General study points: Within twin pairs, the out-of-frame alpha sequences they shared showed excess low generation probability. Beta clonotypes that were abundant in cord blood contained fewer insertions, a pattern absent from memory repertoires.

The V end lost 2 bases, the J end lost 6 bases, and 2 bases lay between the germline ends. This CDR3 has 11 amino acids. Looked up from germline, CDR1 is DFQATT and CDR2 is SNEGSKA (reference sequence). The same data also went into a second study, on yellow fever vaccine responses in identical twins.

This sequence joins TRBV20-1 and TRBJ1-6; D unresolved. This TCR came from a woman between 18 and 29 years old in good health. What was sequenced was CD4+ T cells sorted from blood. The CDR3 region is CSARINSPLHF. In DNA form, the CDR3 reads TGCAGTGCTAGAATTAATTCACCCCTCCACTTT.